These T cell receptor beta chains were read from a single sample in a study of T-cell reconstitution after alpha-beta-depleted transplantation in children. TCRdb redid the calling of the PCR reads with MiXCR, one entry per CDR3 protein. The sample has roughly 300,000 distinct CDR3 sequences; approximately 10% are singletons. This material consisted of peripheral blood, taken 180 days after TCRalphabeta/CD19-depleted stem cell transplant. The source of these receptors is a male patient between 2 and 15 years old who had a stem cell transplant for chronic granulomatous disease, so the T cells may come from the graft donor. CDR3s include the opening cysteine and the closing phenylalanine or tryptophan. The D gene is left open where the match is weak. Rows give clone size only sometimes, using once, few, many, or a class for an expanded clone.

CDR3 protein	CDR3 DNA	D gene	clone size	V gene	J gene
CASSSVTRHEQYF	TGTGCCAGCAGTTCGGTGACCAGACACGAGCAGTACTTC	NA	few	TRBV12-3/TRBV12-4	TRBJ2-7
CASSYRRGGYNEQFF	TGTGCCAGCAGTTACCGCAGGGGGGGTTACAATGAGCAGTTCTTC	NA	NA	TRBV6-7	TRBJ2-1
CASSPRMGNEQFF	TGTGCCAGCAGTCCTAGGATGGGCAATGAGCAGTTCTTC	NA	many	TRBV27	TRBJ2-1
CASRPTSGRAGEQYF	TGTGCCAGCAGACCAACTAGCGGGAGGGCCGGTGAGCAGTACTTC	TRBD2	many	TRBV7-6	TRBJ2-7
CASSRRTAEGSPLHF	TGTGCCAGCAGCCGAAGGACCGCGGAGGGTTCACCCCTCCACTTT	NA	few	TRBV12-3/TRBV12-4	TRBJ1-6
CSARTGTGLYSNQPQHF	TGCAGTGCCAGGACCGGGACAGGTCTTTATAGCAATCAGCCCCAGCATTTT	TRBD1	many	TRBV20-1	TRBJ1-5
CASSRGRARGYTF	TGTGCCAGCAGTAGGGGGCGCGCCCGGGGCTACACCTTC	TRBD1	many	TRBV28	TRBJ1-2
CASSMDSKTMYEQFF	TGTGCCAGTAGTATGGACAGTAAGACGATGTATGAGCAGTTCTTC	NA	many	TRBV19	TRBJ2-1
CASSAGTSGKTYNEQFF	TGTGCCAGCAGTGCCGGGACTAGCGGGAAAACCTACAATGAGCAGTTCTTC	TRBD2	many	TRBV9	TRBJ2-1
CASSLELRGPDTQYF	TGTGCCAGCAGCTTGGAATTGCGGGGGCCAGATACGCAGTATTTT	NA	many	TRBV5-5	TRBJ2-3